This TCR beta chain was sequenced for a study of blood T cell repertoires in COVID-19. Study background: The origin of the acute and convalescent COVID-19 samples was the United States, Italy and Spain. T cells, B-cell-depleted T cells, or PBMCs provided the cDNA or gDNA that served as material.

The germline CDR1 and CDR2 sequences are LNHDA and SQIVND (reference sequence). Trimming cost V 9 bases and J 4 bases, with 15 bases left between them. The CDR3 consists of 13 residues. In the study's own analysis: Estimated nucleated cell counts came from reference gene primer amplification. Some clones are missing from TCRdb's copy, which holds only in-frame ones; the method was immunoSEQ multiplex PCR. That table furnishes V, J and clone size, whereas the DNA furnished D and trimming. The sample shows nearly 200,000 clones, about 88% of them seen only once. This clone was recorded only once. This chain connects TRBV19 to TRBJ1-2; tentative D call: TRBD1 (6 bases). The TCR sequence derives from a middle-aged woman who had recovered from COVID-19. The material sequenced was peripheral blood. For the CDR3, the DNA is TGTGCCAGCGCCAGACAGGACATCTATGGCTACACCTTC. Protein: CASARQDIYGYTF. Together with reference TRBV19 and TRBJ1-2, the CDR3 gives the full variable domain: DGGITQSPKYLFRKEGQNVTLSCEQNLNHDAMYWYRQDPGQGLRLIYYSQIVNDFQKGDIAEGYSVSREKKESFPLTVTSAQKNPTAFYLCASARQDIYGYTFGSGTRLTVV.